This T cell receptor beta chain was recorded in a study of T cells in narcolepsy. Assay used: immunoSEQ multiplex PCR; TCRdb lists only in-frame clones, some missing. Here the sample spans 25,000 to 35,000 clones, about 89% being singletons. CDR1 and CDR2 from the germline V gene are MNHNY and SVGAGI (reference sequence). V was pared by 7 bases and J by 5 bases, with 4 bases of the junction left unmatched. This CDR3 comprises 13 residues. The gene calls are TRBV6-6 and TRBJ2-2, with 7 nucleotides matching TRBD2. Sequenced sample: CD45RA- memory CD4+ T cells from PBMCs. The origin of this receptor is a human donor with narcolepsy. The CDR3 nucleotides are TGTGCCAGCAAAACTAGCGATACCGGGGAGCTGTTTTTT. Protein product: CASKTSDTGELFF.